Presented here are 22 T cell receptor beta chains from one specimen sequenced in a study of cytomegalovirus exposure and HLA in healthy donors. Sequenced by immunoSEQ multiplex PCR; TCRdb stores in-frame clones only, minus some. The repertoire has about 330,000 clones, about 90% of them found once; the top ten carry approximately 1.2%. The sequencing input was PBMCs. The receptors shown here come from a woman aged 25 to 45 in good health and CMV-seropositive.

The chain recombines TRBV4-3 with TRBJ2-7; D gene uncertain. V was clipped by 4 bases and J by 1 base, with 11 bases between them. CDR3 length equals 14 residues. CDR1 is LGHNA and CDR2 is YSLEER in the germline V gene. In nucleotides, the CDR3 is TGCGCCAGCAGCCTCGTCGGTGGATCCTACGAGCAGTACTTC. Amino acids: CASSLVGGSYEQYF.

This chain's CDR3 is CASSLAGVRGDTQYF. The DNA for the CDR3 is TGTGCCAGCAGTTTGGCGGGAGTTCGTGGAGATACGCAGTATTTT. This sequence joins TRBV28 and TRBJ2-3, with 7 bases aligning to TRBD2. V was clipped by 3 bases and J by 5 bases; unmatched bases: 8. The CDR3 runs to 15 residues. Germline V gene lookup returns CDR1 MDHEN and CDR2 SYDVKM.

The genes are TRBV7-8 and TRBJ1-2, with D perhaps matching TRBD1 (6 bases). V shed 5 bases and J shed 2 bases, with 18 bases lying between them. Germline lookup yields CDR1 SGHVS and CDR2 FQNEAQ. This CDR3 is built from 16 residues. The CDR3 DNA reads TGTGCCAGCAGCCCTAGAGGACAGCCAGGGAACTATGGCTACACCTTC. Translating gives CASSPRGQPGNYGYTF. The variable domain in full, with the rest retrieved from reference TRBV7-8 and TRBJ1-2, is GAGVSQSPRYKVAKRGQDVALRCDPISGHVSLFWYQQALGQGPEFLTYFQNEAQLDKSGLPSDRFFAERPEGSVSTLKIQRTQQEDSAVYLCASSPRGQPGNYGYTFGSGTRLTVV.

This chain connects TRBV30 to TRBJ1-3; tentatively, D is TRBD1 (6 bases). Germline values: CDR1 GTSNPN, CDR2 SVGIG (reference sequence). Trimming took off 2 bases at V and 4 bases at J, with 15 bases between the two ends. The CDR3 extends over 15 amino acids. This CDR3 is CAWSPDRWLGNTIYF. CDR3 DNA: TGTGCCTGGAGTCCAGACAGGTGGCTGGGAAACACCATATATTTT.

CDR3: CASSLAGTGELFF. The CDR3, as DNA: TGTGCCAGCAGTTTGGCCGGGACCGGGGAGCTGTTTTTT. This rearrangement joins TRBV28 to TRBJ2-2; D not resolved. Trimming stripped 3 bases from V and 5 bases from J, with 7 bases between. The length of the CDR3 is 13 residues. Germline CDR1 and CDR2: MDHEN and SYDVKM.

The V and J genes are TRBV29-1 and TRBJ1-2; TRBD1 might be the D (5 bases). The V and J ends lost 6 bases and 4 bases respectively, with 12 bases between them. The CDR3 has 12 amino acids. CDR1 is SQVTM and CDR2 is ANQGSEA in the germline V gene. The CDR3 sequence: CSVEGLGYGYTF. DNA of the CDR3: TGCAGCGTCGAGGGACTTGGCTATGGCTACACCTTC.

The rearrangement links TRBV7-2 to TRBJ2-7; 11 nucleotides agree with TRBD2. This CDR3 spans 16 amino acids. The germline CDR1 and CDR2 sequences are SGHTA and FQGNSA. V trimming: 2 bases; J trimming: 2 bases; junction bases outside the gene matches: 5. CDR3 loop: CASSLWLAGGPYEQYF. For the CDR3, the DNA is TGTGCCAGCAGCTTATGGTTAGCGGGAGGGCCCTACGAGCAGTACTTC.

The chain carries TRBV5-4 and TRBJ2-5; tentative D call: TRBD2 (5 bases). This CDR3 is built from 13 residues. V was shortened by 0 bases and J by 5 bases, with 8 bases between the two germline ends. Germline CDR1 SGHNT, CDR2 YYREEE (reference sequence). The CDR3 region has the DNA TGTGCCAGCAGCTTGGCCGGAGGCGAGACCCAGTACTTC. Translated, it gives CASSLAGGETQYF.

The chain employs TRBV30 and TRBJ2-7; possibly TRBD1 for D (6 bases). The germline V gene has CDR1 GTSNPN and CDR2 SVGIG (reference sequence). The CDR3 is 14 amino acids. Deletions cut 4 bases from V and 3 bases from J, with 16 bases between. The CDR3 coding sequence is TGTGCCTGGATACCCCCGGACAGCCTCTACGAGCAGTACTTC. It encodes CAWIPPDSLYEQYF.

The chain links TRBV18 to TRBJ1-2; 10 bases are shared with TRBD1. The germline gives CDR1 KGHSH, CDR2 LQKENI. The CDR3 is 16 residues long. Trimming took 3 bases from V and 3 from J; bases not matched to a gene: 7. CDR3 nucleotides: TGTGCCAGCTCACCTCGTACGACAGGGGGCGACTATGGCTACACCTTC. It specifies CASSPRTTGGDYGYTF.

This rearrangement joins TRBV30 to TRBJ2-5, with no clear D. V dropped 4 bases and J dropped 1 base, with 7 bases sitting between them. Germline V gene sequence: CDR1 GTSNPN, CDR2 SVGIG (reference sequence). This CDR3 contains 12 residues. The CDR3 here is CAWNPFQETQYF. CDR3 sequence (DNA): TGTGCCTGGAACCCCTTCCAAGAGACCCAGTACTTC.

The chain recombines TRBV28 with TRBJ1-2; TRBD1 aligns across 8 bases. Germline V gene sequence: CDR1 MDHEN, CDR2 SYDVKM. The V segment lost 9 bases and the J segment 4 bases; nucleotides outside the gene matches: 10. This CDR3 is built from 14 residues. The chain's CDR3 is CASMLRGPFYGYTF. CDR3 DNA: TGTGCCAGTATGCTCAGGGGGCCCTTCTATGGCTACACCTTC.

The CDR3 coding sequence is TGTGCCAGCAGCCAAGGGGGTTCTTGGCTAGATACGCAGTATTTT. Translation gives CASSQGGSWLDTQYF. This rearrangement joins TRBV9 to TRBJ2-3, with TRBD1 as a possible D gene (6 bases). The germline V gene encodes CDR1 SGDLS and CDR2 YYNGEE. V lost 4 bases, J lost 5 bases, and 17 bases lay in between. CDR3 length: 15 amino acids.

This chain uses TRBV21-1 with TRBJ2-7; the D call in the table, TRBD1, was not verified against the DNA. TRBV21-1 is flagged as a pseudogene. There are 14 residues in the CDR3. CDR3 sequence: CANVSDRPTYEQYF. CDR3 DNA sequence: TGTGCCAACGTTTCCGACAGACCCACCTACGAGCAGTACTTC.

This sequence joins TRBV30 and TRBJ1-5; D not resolved. The CDR3 contains 14 residues. V was trimmed by 2 bases and J by 2 bases, leaving 10 bases between them. The germline V gene encodes CDR1 GTSNPN and CDR2 SVGIG (reference sequence). CDR3 coding DNA: TGTGCCTGGAGTCTCCGGTGGGGCAATCAGCCCCAGCATTTT. It yields the protein CAWSLRWGNQPQHF.

The chain has TRBV30 and TRBJ2-1; 12 nucleotides agree with TRBD2. The CDR3 sequence is 16 residues long. The germline V gene encodes CDR1 GTSNPN and CDR2 SVGIG (reference sequence). Trimming removed 4 bases from V and 2 bases from J; junction bases left unmatched: 6. CDR3: CAWKTSGRGAYNEQFF. In DNA form, the CDR3 reads TGTGCCTGGAAGACTAGCGGGAGAGGCGCCTACAATGAGCAGTTCTTC.

Note on this clone: This CDR3 is also generated by other DNA sequences in the sample. The chain is built from TRBV19 and TRBJ2-3; D perhaps matches TRBD2 (5 bases). Germline assignment: CDR1 LNHDA and CDR2 SQIVND (reference sequence). V gave up 1 base and J gave up 4 bases, with 6 bases separating them. This CDR3 spans 13 amino acids. In nucleotides, the CDR3 is TGTGCCAGTAGTATAGGAGGGCCAGATACGCAGTATTTT. This sequence encodes CASSIGGPDTQYF.

The chain carries TRBV25-1 and TRBJ2-4; 11 nucleotides align to TRBD2. The length of the CDR3 is 18 residues. Trimming took 4 bases from V and 0 from J; bases not matched to a gene: 8. Germline lookup yields CDR1 MGHDK and CDR2 SYGVNS. The CDR3, as DNA: TGTGCCAGCAGTGGCGTAGCGGGGGGGCCGGGAGCCAAAAACATTCAGTACTTC. This translates into CASSGVAGGPGAKNIQYF.

V gene TRBV4-3 combines with J gene TRBJ1-4, with D hard to call. Germline V gene sequence: CDR1 LGHNA, CDR2 YSLEER. The CDR3 has 16 residues. Trimming stripped 4 bases from V and 1 base from J, with 13 bases between. CDR3 sequence reads: CASSLKNALTNEKLFF. The CDR3 DNA sequence: TGCGCCAGCAGCCTCAAGAACGCGTTAACTAATGAAAAACTGTTTTTT.

In this sample, this clone turned up a few times. This chain uses TRBV4-3 with TRBJ2-1, with D maybe TRBD2 (6 bases). The CDR3 totals 17 residues. Germline V lookup: CDR1 LGHNA, CDR2 YSLEER. V lost 1 base and J lost 6, with 19 bases in between. CDR3 in DNA: TGCGCCAGCAGCCAAGGGGCAGCCAATGTGCGGGGCAATGAGCAGTTCTTC. Translated, it gives CASSQGAANVRGNEQFF.

The rearrangement uses TRBV28 and TRBJ2-7, with 7 bases aligning to TRBD1. V trimming: 8 bases; J trimming: 2 bases; junction bases outside the gene matches: 9. Germline assignment: CDR1 MDHEN and CDR2 SYDVKM. The CDR3 contains 14 residues. The CDR3 region has the DNA TGTGCCAGCGGGGGATCCGGGACAGCCTACGAGCAGTACTTC. This encodes CASGGSGTAYEQYF.

The rearrangement joins TRBV13 to TRBJ1-1; D is perhaps TRBD1 (5 bases). Per germline, CDR1 PRHDT and CDR2 FYEKMQ (reference sequence). V shed 3 bases and J shed 2 bases, with 19 bases lying between them. The CDR3 contains 17 residues. CDR3 nucleotides: TGTGCCAGCAGCTTTTTATGGGGATCTAGGGGCAACACTGAAGCTTTCTTT. Protein product: CASSFLWGSRGNTEAFF.